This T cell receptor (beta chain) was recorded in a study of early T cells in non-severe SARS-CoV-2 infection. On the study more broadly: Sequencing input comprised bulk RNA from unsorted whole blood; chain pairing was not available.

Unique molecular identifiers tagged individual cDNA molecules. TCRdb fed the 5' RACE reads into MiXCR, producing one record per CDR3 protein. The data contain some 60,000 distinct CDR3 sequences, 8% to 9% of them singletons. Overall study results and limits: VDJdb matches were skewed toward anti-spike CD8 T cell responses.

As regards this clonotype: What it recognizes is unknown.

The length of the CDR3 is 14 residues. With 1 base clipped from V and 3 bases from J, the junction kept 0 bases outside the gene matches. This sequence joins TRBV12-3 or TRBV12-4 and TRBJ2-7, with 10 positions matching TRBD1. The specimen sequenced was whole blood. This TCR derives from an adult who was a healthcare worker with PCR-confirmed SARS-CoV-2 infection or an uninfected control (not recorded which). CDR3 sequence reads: CASSLGDRGYEQYF. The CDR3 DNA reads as TGTGCCAGCAGTTTAGGGGACAGGGGCTACGAGCAGTACTTC.